This T cell receptor (beta chain) was identified during a study of neurological immune-mediated disorders. The table lists this clonotype with many counts. The CDR3 has 13 residues. The V gene lost 0 bases and the J gene lost 7 bases, with 7 bases spanning the gap. The germline gives CDR1 SGDLS, CDR2 YYNGEE. From the 5' RACE reads, TCRdb called clonotypes with MiXCR, one entry per CDR3 protein. The table shows some 61,000 distinct CDR3 sequences, with almost 4% occurring only once. Sequencing was done on a sample of PBMCs. The source is a young man with multiple sclerosis. The chain is built from TRBV9 and TRBJ2-2; D ambiguous. The CDR3 loop reads CASSVGVVGELFF. DNA for the CDR3: TGTGCCAGCAGCGTAGGGGTGGTCGGGGAGCTGTTTTTT. The whole variable domain, filled in from reference TRBV9 and TRBJ2-2, reads DSGVTQTPKHLITATGQRVTLRCSPRSGDLSVYWYQQSLDQGLQFLIQYYNGEERAKGNILERFSAQQFPDLHSELNLSSLELGDSALYFCASSVGVVGELFFGEGSRLTVL.